A single sample is the source of the 32 T cell receptor beta chains below, sequenced in a study of blood T cell repertoires in COVID-19. Sequencing used immunoSEQ multiplex PCR; TCRdb keeps in-frame clones, though not all of them. The table has under 300,000 clones, roughly 90% seen once. Sequencing was carried out using peripheral blood. The receptors derive from a woman aged 25-40 years with COVID-19, enrolled during active disease.

The V and J genes are TRBV19 and TRBJ2-1, with 11 bases identical to TRBD2. Germline V CDR1 and CDR2: LNHDA, SQIVND (reference sequence). The ends lost 3 bases at V and 7 bases at J; junction bases unmatched: 8. CDR3 length: 16 residues. Here the CDR3 DNA reads TGTGCCAGTAGTATCCTAGCGGGGGGTCAAAGGAATGAGCAGTTCTTC. This gives the protein CASSILAGGQRNEQFF.

In its sample, this clone was seen once. The J gene is TRBJ1-1, the V gene TRBV27; D call uncertain. The CDR3 extends over 15 amino acids. V lost 1 base and J 3 bases, leaving 12 bases between the germline ends. Germline CDR1 MNHEY, CDR2 SMNVEV (reference sequence). CDR3 nucleotide sequence: TGTGCCAGCAGTTTATTTAGAGGGAGGGACACTGAAGCTTTCTTT. Its protein product is CASSLFRGRDTEAFF.

The chain uses TRBV5-8 and TRBJ2-7; a weak D match, TRBD2 (7 bases). The length of the CDR3 is 14 residues. The V end lost 4 bases, the J end lost 2 bases, and 13 bases lay between the germline ends. CDR1 and CDR2 from the germline V gene are SGHTS and YDEGEE. CDR3 amino acids: CASSVGGPTYEQYF. CDR3 DNA sequence: TGTGCCAGCAGCGTGGGGGGGCCCACCTACGAGCAGTACTTC.

The chain is built from TRBV5-4 and TRBJ1-2; TRBD1 matches at 7 bases. The CDR3 has 14 residues. Losses at the gene ends were 7 bases for V and 5 bases for J; bases not matched to a gene: 11. The germline gives CDR1 SGHNT, CDR2 YYREEE (reference sequence). CDR3 sequence: CASGSGTAPYGYTF. The CDR3, as DNA: TGTGCCAGCGGCTCAGGGACAGCTCCTTATGGCTACACCTTC. The full variable domain, in which reference TRBV5-4 and TRBJ1-2 provide the parts outside the CDR3, is ETGVTQSPTHLIKTRGQQVTLRCSSQSGHNTVSWYQQALGQGPQFIFQYYREEENGRGNFPPRFSGLQFPNYSSELNVNALELDDSALYLCASGSGTAPYGYTFGSGTRLTVV.

V gene TRBV11-2 combines with J gene TRBJ1-1; D remains ambiguous. The CDR3 length is 15 residues. V gave up 1 base and J gave up 2 bases, with 11 bases separating them. Looked up from germline, CDR1 is SGHAT and CDR2 is FQNNGV. The CDR3 spells CASSLGPGRNTEAFF. In DNA, the CDR3 is TGTGCCAGCAGCTTAGGTCCCGGGAGAAACACTGAAGCTTTCTTT.

The chain carries TRBV28 and TRBJ1-1; 10 nucleotides match TRBD1. CDR3 size: 14 residues. Germline CDR1 MDHEN, CDR2 SYDVKM. The V gene end was trimmed by 6 bases and the J gene end by 2 bases; junction bases not matched to a gene: 3. CDR3 DNA: TGTGCCAGCAGCGAGACAGGGGGCAACACTGAAGCTTTCTTT. It translates to CASSETGGNTEAFF.

This clone was counted a few times. This chain uses TRBV11-2 with TRBJ1-1; D gene ambiguous. Trimming took off 3 bases at V and 5 bases at J, with 13 bases between the two ends. From germline, CDR1 is SGHAT and CDR2 FQNNGV. There are 14 residues in the CDR3. CDR3 sequence: CASSFGLTGTEAFF. CDR3 sequence (DNA): TGTGCCAGCAGCTTTGGATTGACTGGGACTGAAGCTTTCTTT. Variable domain in full (rest from reference TRBV11-2 and TRBJ1-1): EAGVAQSPRYKIIEKRQSVAFWCNPISGHATLYWYQQILGQGPKLLIQFQNNGVVDDSQLPKDRFSAERLKGVDSTLKIQPAKLEDSAVYLCASSFGLTGTEAFFGQGTRLTVV.

The J gene is TRBJ1-1, the V gene TRBV7-9, with a weak D call TRBD1 (5 bases). The CDR3 spans 14 residues. V lost 4 bases and J lost 3, with 12 bases in between. CDR1 and CDR2 (germline): SEHNR, FQNEAQ (reference sequence). The CDR3 loop is CASSWSGGDTEAFF. The CDR3 region has the DNA TGTGCCAGCAGCTGGAGTGGAGGGGACACTGAAGCTTTCTTT.

The V call is TRBV6-5, the J call TRBJ1-2, with D unresolved. Trimming cost V 10 bases and J 8 bases, with 23 bases left between them. Per the germline V gene, CDR1 is MNHEY and CDR2 is SVGAGI. The CDR3 spans 14 residues. The CDR3 loop is CATPWAFAYGGYTF. CDR3 nucleotide sequence: TGTGCCACACCGTGGGCTTTTGCATATGGCGGCTACACCTTC.

CDR3 in DNA: TGCGCCAGCAGGGGCGGAGGACAGGGCCAGAATGAAAAACTGTTTTTT. Its protein product is CASRGGGQGQNEKLFF. The chain recombines TRBV5-1 with TRBJ1-4, with 8 positions matching TRBD1. J gave up 5 bases and V 5 bases, and 11 bases lay outside the gene matches. Germline CDR1 and CDR2: SGHRS and YFSETQ. The CDR3 totals 16 residues.

This clone has more than one count but fewer than ten. The chain couples TRBV2 to TRBJ2-5, with 7 bases that match TRBD2. From germline, CDR1 is SNHLY and CDR2 FYNNEI. CDR3 length: 12 residues. V lost 8 bases to trimming and J lost 7 bases; unmatched junction nucleotides: 7. CDR3 sequence: CASFTTGGTQYF. DNA of the CDR3: TGTGCCAGCTTCACCACGGGGGGGACCCAGTACTTC.

The chain joins TRBV4-1 to TRBJ1-2, with 9 nucleotides matching TRBD1. CDR1 and CDR2 from the germline V gene are MGHRA and YSYEKL. This CDR3 comprises 14 residues. J lost 3 bases, V lost 4 bases, and 3 bases had no gene match. CDR3 region: CASSLRDRDYGYTF. The DNA of the CDR3 is TGCGCCAGCAGCCTCCGGGACAGGGACTATGGCTACACCTTC.

The V gene is TRBV18, the J gene TRBJ2-1; 7 bases fit TRBD1. V shed 6 bases and J 8 bases; nucleotides not matched to a gene: 10. Per the germline V gene, CDR1 is KGHSH and CDR2 is LQKENI. The CDR3 loop spans 14 amino acids. The CDR3 DNA sequence: TGTGCCAGCTCCCGGACAGGTGCACAAGATGAGCAGTTCTTC. Translation gives CASSRTGAQDEQFF.

The chain joins TRBV29-1 to TRBJ1-4, with a tentative D call TRBD1 (6 bases). The CDR3 runs to 12 residues. The V gene's germline CDR1 is SQVTM and CDR2 ANQGSEA. Between the trimmed V and J ends, which lost 6 bases and 7 bases, there was a span of 12 bases. CDR3 in DNA: TGCAGCGTGGGGGGGCTTCGTGAAAAACTGTTTTTT. Translating it yields CSVGGLREKLFF.

This rearrangement joins TRBV19 to TRBJ2-3; 9 bases map to TRBD2. This CDR3 spans 17 amino acids. CDR1 and CDR2 (germline): LNHDA, SQIVND (reference sequence). V lost 6 bases, J lost 6 bases, and 16 bases stayed unmatched. CDR3 loop: CASRAGLAGSHGDTQYF. The CDR3 DNA reads as TGTGCCAGTAGAGCGGGGCTAGCGGGGTCCCATGGGGATACGCAGTATTTT.

This chain connects TRBV19 to TRBJ1-6; D gene ambiguous. This CDR3 region has 13 residues. Germline CDR1 reads LNHDA; CDR2 reads SQIVND (reference sequence). V lost 5 bases and J 9 bases, leaving 11 bases between the germline ends. For the CDR3, the DNA is TGTGCCAGTAGTGCCCTCTTCGGTTCACCCCTCCACTTT. Its translation is CASSALFGSPLHF.

The V and J genes are TRBV3-1 (or the pseudogene TRBV3-2) and TRBJ2-1, with 10 bases aligning to TRBD2. The germline V gene encodes CDR1 LGHDT and CDR2 YNNKEL (reference sequence). This CDR3 is 16 amino acids long. V shed 4 bases, J shed 8 bases, and the junction held 11 bases outside the gene matches. In nucleotides, the CDR3 is TGTGCCAGCAGCCGCACTAGCGGGGAGGGCGGCTATGAGCAGTTCTTC. Amino acids: CASSRTSGEGGYEQFF.

This clone was seen once. The chain combines TRBV11-2 with TRBJ1-1; D is unclear. V dropped 0 bases and J dropped 0 bases, with 11 bases sitting between them. Germline values: CDR1 SGHAT, CDR2 FQNNGV. This CDR3 has 16 residues. CDR3 sequence (DNA): TGTGCCAGCAGCTTAGATCAACGGGGAGTGAACACTGAAGCTTTCTTT. Translation: CASSLDQRGVNTEAFF.

This clone was recorded a few times. V is TRBV3-1 (or the pseudogene TRBV3-2) and J is TRBJ1-2; no reliable D call. The CDR3 extends over 13 amino acids. Germline V gene lookup returns CDR1 LGHDT and CDR2 YNNKEL (reference sequence). The V end lost 4 bases, the J end lost 5 bases, and 11 bases lay between the germline ends. CDR3 amino acids: CASSRGTGYGYTF. CDR3 nucleotides: TGTGCCAGCAGCCGAGGAACGGGTTATGGCTACACCTTC.

In DNA, the CDR3 is TGCAGCGTTGGGGACAGTGGCTCCTACGAGCAGTACTTC. It is translated as CSVGDSGSYEQYF. The V call is TRBV29-1, the J call TRBJ2-7, with 7 bases that match TRBD1. The junction had 3 bases not matched to a gene; V was cut back by 4 bases and J by 0 bases. CDR1 is SQVTM, CDR2 ANQGSEA, per germline. The CDR3 is 13 residues long.

This sequence joins TRBV4-1 and TRBJ2-5; D gene uncertain. Deletions cut 1 base from V and 3 bases from J, with 9 bases between. Germline CDR1 and CDR2: MGHRA and YSYEKL. The CDR3 contains 14 residues. CDR3 nucleotides: TGCGCCAGCAGCCAAGGAGGAGAGAAAGAGACCCAGTACTTC. Encoded protein: CASSQGGEKETQYF.

This clone was picked up one time. V usage is TRBV27 and J usage is TRBJ1-5; weak D call: TRBD1 (5 bases). The CDR3 has 13 amino acids. Germline assignment: CDR1 MNHEY and CDR2 SMNVEV (reference sequence). Deletions cut 6 bases from V and 3 bases from J, with 9 bases between. CDR3 sequence reads: CASREGVNQPQHF. The DNA for the CDR3 is TGTGCCAGCAGAGAAGGGGTCAATCAGCCCCAGCATTTT.

This clone is a singleton in its sample. This chain connects TRBV27 to TRBJ1-1, with D possibly TRBD1 on 5 matching bases. V was trimmed by 8 bases and J by 4 bases, leaving 20 bases between them. CDR1 and CDR2 from the germline V gene are MNHEY and SMNVEV (reference sequence). This CDR3 comprises 15 residues. CDR3: CASRYSQGWGTEAFF. CDR3 in DNA: TGTGCCAGCCGTTACTCCCAGGGATGGGGCACTGAAGCTTTCTTT.

The rearrangement uses TRBV28 and TRBJ2-2; 7 nucleotides match TRBD2. V shed 6 bases, J shed 6 bases, and the junction held 4 bases outside the gene matches. This CDR3 has 13 residues. CDR1 MDHEN and CDR2 SYDVKM come from the germline V gene. CDR3 in DNA: TGTGCCAGCAGCAGCGGGGTTGCCGGGGAGCTGTTTTTT. Protein sequence: CASSSGVAGELFF.

V gene TRBV5-1 combines with J gene TRBJ1-1, with 9 bases fitting TRBD1. The V gene's germline CDR1 is SGHRS and CDR2 YFSETQ. Losses at the gene ends were 0 bases for V and 0 bases for J; bases not matched to a gene: 3. This CDR3 spans 16 amino acids. The CDR3 sequence is CASSLAGTGMNTEAFF. The CDR3 DNA follows: TGCGCCAGCAGCTTGGCCGGGACAGGGATGAACACTGAAGCTTTCTTT.

This sequence joins TRBV4-1 and TRBJ1-3, with D uncertain. The CDR3 length is 15 residues. Trimming shortened V by 4 bases and J by 0 bases, and 10 bases separated the two germline ends. Per germline, CDR1 MGHRA and CDR2 YSYEKL. The CDR3 DNA follows: TGCGCCAGCAGCCGTGGTGGGAGCTCTGGAAACACCATATATTTT. Translating gives CASSRGGSSGNTIYF.

The genes are TRBV24-1 and TRBJ2-1, with D possibly being TRBD1 (5 bases). V dropped 9 bases and J dropped 0 bases, with 17 bases sitting between them. Germline assignment: CDR1 KGHDR and CDR2 SFDVKD. The length of the CDR3 is 16 residues. The CDR3: CATLSSGASSYNEQFF. The CDR3 DNA is TGTGCCACCCTAAGTTCTGGGGCGAGCTCCTACAATGAGCAGTTCTTC.

CDR3: CASSQSRGGNSPLHF. DNA for the CDR3: TGTGCCAGCAGCCAAAGCCGAGGAGGTAATTCACCCCTCCACTTT. The gene calls are TRBV3-1 (or the pseudogene TRBV3-2) and TRBJ1-6; no definite D call. V shed 2 bases and J shed 6 bases, with 11 bases lying between them. The V gene's germline CDR1 is LGHDT and CDR2 YNNKEL (reference sequence). The CDR3 is 15 residues long.

The J gene is TRBJ2-2, the V gene TRBV5-1; D is unclear. Germline-derived CDR1 and CDR2 are SGHRS and YFSETQ. This CDR3 is 16 amino acids long. V lost 3 bases, J lost 1 base, and 13 bases lay in between. CDR3 sequence reads: CASSSSLTGNTGELFF. The CDR3 coding sequence is TGCGCCAGCAGCTCGTCTCTAACGGGGAACACCGGGGAGCTGTTTTTT.

This chain connects TRBV2 to TRBJ1-2; the match to TRBD1 covers 9 bases. This CDR3 has 15 amino acids. The germline gives CDR1 SNHLY, CDR2 FYNNEI. V shed 3 bases and J 5 bases; nucleotides not matched to a gene: 7. The CDR3 DNA sequence: TGTGCCAGCAGTGAGGGGGGGACAGGGCGGTATGGCTACACCTTC. This translates into CASSEGGTGRYGYTF.

The V call is TRBV28, the J call TRBJ2-1; unclear D gene. CDR1 is MDHEN and CDR2 is SYDVKM in the germline V gene. V was clipped by 6 bases and J by 2 bases, with 8 bases between them. The CDR3 runs 13 residues. Here the CDR3 reads CASSLIPYNEQFF. The CDR3 coding sequence is TGTGCCAGCAGCCTTATCCCCTACAATGAGCAGTTCTTC.

Details on this clone: The limits of the CDR3 on the DNA are not certain, so only TCRdb's listed CDR3 is given. This rearrangement joins TRBV7-2 to TRBJ1-1; the table's D call, TRBD1, has no DNA check behind it. Germline values: CDR1 SGHTA, CDR2 FQGNSA. With termini counted, the CDR3 has 16 amino acids. This CDR3 is CASSPLWQGANTEAFF.